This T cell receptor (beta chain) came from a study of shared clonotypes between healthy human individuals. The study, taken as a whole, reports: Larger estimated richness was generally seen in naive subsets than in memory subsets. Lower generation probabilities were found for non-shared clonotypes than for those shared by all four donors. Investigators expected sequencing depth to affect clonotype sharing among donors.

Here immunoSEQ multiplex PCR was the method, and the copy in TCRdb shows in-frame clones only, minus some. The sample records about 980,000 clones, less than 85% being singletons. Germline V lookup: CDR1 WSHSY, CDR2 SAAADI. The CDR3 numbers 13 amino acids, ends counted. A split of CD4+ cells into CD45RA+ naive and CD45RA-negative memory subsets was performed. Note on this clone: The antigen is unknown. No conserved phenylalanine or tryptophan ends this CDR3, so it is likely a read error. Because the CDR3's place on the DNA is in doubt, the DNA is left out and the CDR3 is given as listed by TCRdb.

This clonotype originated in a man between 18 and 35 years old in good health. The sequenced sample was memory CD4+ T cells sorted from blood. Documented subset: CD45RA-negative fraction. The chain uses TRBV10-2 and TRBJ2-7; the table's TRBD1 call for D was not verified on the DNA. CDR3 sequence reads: CASSEAKRTEIKS.